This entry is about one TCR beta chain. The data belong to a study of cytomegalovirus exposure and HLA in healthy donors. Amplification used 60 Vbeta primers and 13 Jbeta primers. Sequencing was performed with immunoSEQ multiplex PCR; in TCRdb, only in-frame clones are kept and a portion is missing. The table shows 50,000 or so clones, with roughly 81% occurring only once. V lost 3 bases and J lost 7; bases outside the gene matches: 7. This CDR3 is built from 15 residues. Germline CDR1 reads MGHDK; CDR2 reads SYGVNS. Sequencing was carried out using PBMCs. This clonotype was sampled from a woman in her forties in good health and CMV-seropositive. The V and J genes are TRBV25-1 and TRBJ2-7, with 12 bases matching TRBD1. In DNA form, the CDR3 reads TGTGCCAGCAGTGAGCCGGGACAGGGGGCTAGGGAGCAGTACTTC. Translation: CASSEPGQGAREQYF.